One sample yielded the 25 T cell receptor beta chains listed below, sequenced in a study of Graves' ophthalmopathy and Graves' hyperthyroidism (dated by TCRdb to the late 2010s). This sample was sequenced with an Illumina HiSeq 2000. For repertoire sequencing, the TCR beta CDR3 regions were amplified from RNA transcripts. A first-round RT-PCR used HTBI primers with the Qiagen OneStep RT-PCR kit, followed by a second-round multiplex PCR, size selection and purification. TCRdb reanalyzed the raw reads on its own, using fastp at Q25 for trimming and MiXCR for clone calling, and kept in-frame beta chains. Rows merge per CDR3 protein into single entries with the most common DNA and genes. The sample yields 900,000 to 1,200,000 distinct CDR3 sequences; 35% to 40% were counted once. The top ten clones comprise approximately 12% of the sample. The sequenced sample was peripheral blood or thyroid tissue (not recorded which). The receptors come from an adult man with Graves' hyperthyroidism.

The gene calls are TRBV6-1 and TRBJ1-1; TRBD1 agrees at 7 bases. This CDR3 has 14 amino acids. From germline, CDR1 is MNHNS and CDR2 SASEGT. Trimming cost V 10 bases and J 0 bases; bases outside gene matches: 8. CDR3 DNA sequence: TGTGCCATCAGGCCGGACAGGATGAACACTGAAGCTTTCTTT. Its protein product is CAIRPDRMNTEAFF.

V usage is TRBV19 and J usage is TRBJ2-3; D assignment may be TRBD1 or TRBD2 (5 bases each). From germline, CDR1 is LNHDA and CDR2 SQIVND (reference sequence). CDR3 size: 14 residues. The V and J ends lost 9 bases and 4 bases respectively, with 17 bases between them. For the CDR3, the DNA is TGTGCCAGCGAACCAGGGACCACCCCAGATACGCAGTATTTT. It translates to CASEPGTTPDTQYF.

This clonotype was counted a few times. DNA of the CDR3: TGTGCCAGCAGTTTACATAGGGACAGACTTAATCAGCCCCAGCATTTT. Protein product: CASSLHRDRLNQPQHF. The gene calls are TRBV12-3 or TRBV12-4 and TRBJ1-5, with 7 bases aligning to TRBD1. J was trimmed by 4 bases and V by 2 bases; bases with no gene match: 8. The CDR3 has 16 amino acids.

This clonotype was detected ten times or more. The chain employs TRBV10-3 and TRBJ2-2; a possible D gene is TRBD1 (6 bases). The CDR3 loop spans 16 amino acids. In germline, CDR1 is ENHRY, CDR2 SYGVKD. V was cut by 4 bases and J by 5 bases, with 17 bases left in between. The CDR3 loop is CAISVGARGRTGELFF. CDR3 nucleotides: TGTGCCATCAGTGTAGGGGCCAGGGGCAGAACCGGGGAGCTGTTTTTT.

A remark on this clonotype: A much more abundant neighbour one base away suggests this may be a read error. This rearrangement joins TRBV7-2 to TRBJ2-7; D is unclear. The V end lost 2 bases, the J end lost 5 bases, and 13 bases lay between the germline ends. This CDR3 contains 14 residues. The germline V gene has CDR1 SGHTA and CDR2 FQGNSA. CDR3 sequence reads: CASSLITDRHEQYF. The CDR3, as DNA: TGTGCCAGCAGCTTAATCACGGACCGCCACGAGCAGTACTTC.

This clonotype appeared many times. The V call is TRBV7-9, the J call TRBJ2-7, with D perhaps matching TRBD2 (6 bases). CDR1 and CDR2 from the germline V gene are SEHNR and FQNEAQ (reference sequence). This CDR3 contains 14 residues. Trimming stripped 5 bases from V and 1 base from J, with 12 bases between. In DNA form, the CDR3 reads TGTGCCAGCAGCCCCAAGGGGACTTCCTACGAGCAGTACTTC. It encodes CASSPKGTSYEQYF.

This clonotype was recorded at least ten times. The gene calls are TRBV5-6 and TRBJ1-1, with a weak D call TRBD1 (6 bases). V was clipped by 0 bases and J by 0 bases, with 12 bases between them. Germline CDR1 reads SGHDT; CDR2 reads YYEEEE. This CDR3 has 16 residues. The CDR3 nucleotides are TGTGCCAGCAGCTTGGTGCGTAGACAGGTGAACACTGAAGCTTTCTTT. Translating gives CASSLVRRQVNTEAFF. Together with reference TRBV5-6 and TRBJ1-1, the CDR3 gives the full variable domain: DAGVTQSPTHLIKTRGQQVTLRCSPKSGHDTVSWYQQALGQGPQFIFQYYEEEERQRGNFPDRFSGHQFPNYSSELNVNALLLGDSALYLCASSLVRRQVNTEAFFGQGTRLTVV.

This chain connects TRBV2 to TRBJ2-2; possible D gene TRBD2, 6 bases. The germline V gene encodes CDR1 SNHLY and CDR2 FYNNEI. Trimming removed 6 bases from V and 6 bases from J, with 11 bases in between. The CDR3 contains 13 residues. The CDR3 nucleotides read TGTGCCAGCAGGGGAGGAAACGCCGGGGAGCTGTTTTTT. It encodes CASRGGNAGELFF.

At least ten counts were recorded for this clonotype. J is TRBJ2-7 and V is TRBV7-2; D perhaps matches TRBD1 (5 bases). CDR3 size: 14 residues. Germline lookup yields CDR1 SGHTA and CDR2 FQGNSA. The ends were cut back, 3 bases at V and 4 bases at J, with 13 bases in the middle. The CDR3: CASSLSMQGYEQYF. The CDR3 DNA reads TGTGCCAGCAGCTTGTCAATGCAGGGATACGAGCAGTACTTC. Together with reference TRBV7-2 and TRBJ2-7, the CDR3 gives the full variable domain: GAGVSQSPSNKVTEKGKDVELRCDPISGHTALYWYRQSLGQGLEFLIYFQGNSAPDKSGLPSDRFSAERTGGSVSTLTIQRTQQEDSAVYLCASSLSMQGYEQYFGPGTRLTVT.

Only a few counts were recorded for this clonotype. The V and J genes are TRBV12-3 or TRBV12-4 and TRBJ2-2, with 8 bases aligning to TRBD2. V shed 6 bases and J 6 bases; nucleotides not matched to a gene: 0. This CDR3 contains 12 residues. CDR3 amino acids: CASRRGAGELFF. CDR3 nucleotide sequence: TGTGCCAGCAGGCGGGGGGCCGGGGAGCTGTTTTTT.

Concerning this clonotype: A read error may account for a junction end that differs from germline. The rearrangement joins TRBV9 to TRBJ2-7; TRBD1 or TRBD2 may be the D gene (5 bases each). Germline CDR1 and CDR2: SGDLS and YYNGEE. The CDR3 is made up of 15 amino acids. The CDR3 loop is CAGSADTGAGHEQYF. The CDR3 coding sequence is TGTGCCGGCAGCGCCGATACCGGGGCGGGCCACGAGCAGTACTTC.

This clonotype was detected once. Here the CDR3 DNA reads TGTGCCAGCAGCTTAGAAGGGGACGTGAACACCGGGGAGCTGTTTTTT. Protein product: CASSLEGDVNTGELFF. This chain connects TRBV7-9 to TRBJ2-2, with D tentatively TRBD1 or TRBD2 (5 bases each). This CDR3 has 16 residues. The V end was cut by 1 base, the J end by 1 base, with 10 bases between. Germline CDR1 reads SEHNR; CDR2 reads FQNEAQ (reference sequence).

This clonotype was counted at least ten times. The CDR3 region has the DNA TGCGCCAGCAGCTTCTCGGCGACCTATAATTCACCCCTCCACTTT. Its translation is CASSFSATYNSPLHF. This chain uses TRBV5-1 with TRBJ1-6; D is ambiguous. Germline values: CDR1 SGHRS, CDR2 YFSETQ. CDR3 length equals 15 residues. Trimming stripped 2 bases from V and 2 bases from J, with 8 bases between.

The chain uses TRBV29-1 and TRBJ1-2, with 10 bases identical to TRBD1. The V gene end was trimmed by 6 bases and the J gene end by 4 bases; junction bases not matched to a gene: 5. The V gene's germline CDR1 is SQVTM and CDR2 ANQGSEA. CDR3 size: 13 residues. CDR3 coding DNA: TGCAGCGTGCAGTGGACAGGGGGCTATGGCTACACCTTC. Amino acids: CSVQWTGGYGYTF.

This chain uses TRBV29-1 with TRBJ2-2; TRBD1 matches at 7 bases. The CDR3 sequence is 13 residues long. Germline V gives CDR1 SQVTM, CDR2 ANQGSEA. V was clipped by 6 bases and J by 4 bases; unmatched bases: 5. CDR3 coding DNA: TGCAGCGTGCCGGGACAGTTCACCGGGGAGCTGTTTTTT. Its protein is CSVPGQFTGELFF.

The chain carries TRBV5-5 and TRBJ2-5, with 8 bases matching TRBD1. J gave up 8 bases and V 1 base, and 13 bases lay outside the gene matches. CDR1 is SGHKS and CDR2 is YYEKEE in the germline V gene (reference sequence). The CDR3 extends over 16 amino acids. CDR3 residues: CASSLKMGQVPRTQYF. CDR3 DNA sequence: TGTGCCAGCAGCTTGAAGATGGGACAGGTCCCAAGAACCCAGTACTTC.

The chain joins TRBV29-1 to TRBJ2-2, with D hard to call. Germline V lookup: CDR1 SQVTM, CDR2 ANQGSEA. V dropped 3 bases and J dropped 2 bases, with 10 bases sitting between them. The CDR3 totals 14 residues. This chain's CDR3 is CSVEGISNTGELFF. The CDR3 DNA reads TGCAGCGTTGAGGGGATCTCCAACACCGGGGAGCTGTTTTTT.

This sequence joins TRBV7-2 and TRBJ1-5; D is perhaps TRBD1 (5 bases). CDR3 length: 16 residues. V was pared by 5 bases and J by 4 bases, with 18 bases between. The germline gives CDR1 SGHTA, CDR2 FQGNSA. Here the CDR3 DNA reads TGTGCCAGCAGCATAGGGTCCGCAGGGTTGAATCAGCCCCAGCATTTT. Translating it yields CASSIGSAGLNQPQHF. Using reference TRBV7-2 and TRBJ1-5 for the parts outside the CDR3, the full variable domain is GAGVSQSPSNKVTEKGKDVELRCDPISGHTALYWYRQSLGQGLEFLIYFQGNSAPDKSGLPSDRFSAERTGGSVSTLTIQRTQQEDSAVYLCASSIGSAGLNQPQHFGDGTRLSIL.

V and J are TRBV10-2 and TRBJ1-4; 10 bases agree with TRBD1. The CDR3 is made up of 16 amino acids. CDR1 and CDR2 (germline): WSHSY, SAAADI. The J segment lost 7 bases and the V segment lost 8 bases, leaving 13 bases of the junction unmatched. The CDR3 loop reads CASRHRRQGAGEKLFF. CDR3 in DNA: TGCGCCAGCCGTCATCGGCGACAGGGGGCTGGTGAAAAACTGTTTTTT.

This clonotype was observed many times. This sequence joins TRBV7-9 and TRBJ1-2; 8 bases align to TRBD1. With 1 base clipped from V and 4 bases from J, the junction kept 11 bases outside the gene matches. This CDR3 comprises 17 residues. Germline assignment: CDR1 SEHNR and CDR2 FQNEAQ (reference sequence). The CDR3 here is CASSLVRPGGRVYGYTF. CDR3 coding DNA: TGTGCCAGCAGCTTAGTTAGGCCAGGGGGCCGAGTCTATGGCTACACCTTC.

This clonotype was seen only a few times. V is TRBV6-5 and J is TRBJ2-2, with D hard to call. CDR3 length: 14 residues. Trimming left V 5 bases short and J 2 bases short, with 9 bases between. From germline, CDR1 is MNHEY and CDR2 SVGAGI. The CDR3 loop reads CASSGWSNTGELFF. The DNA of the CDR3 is TGTGCCAGCAGTGGGTGGTCTAACACCGGGGAGCTGTTTTTT.

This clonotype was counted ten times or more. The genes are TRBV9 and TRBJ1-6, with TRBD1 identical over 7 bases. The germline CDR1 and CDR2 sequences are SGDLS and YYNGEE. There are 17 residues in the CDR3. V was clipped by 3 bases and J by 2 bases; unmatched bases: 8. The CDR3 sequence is CASSEKPTGTYNSPLHF. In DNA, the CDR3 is TGTGCCAGCAGCGAGAAACCGACAGGGACCTATAATTCACCCCTCCACTTT. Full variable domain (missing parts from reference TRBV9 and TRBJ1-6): DSGVTQTPKHLITATGQRVTLRCSPRSGDLSVYWYQQSLDQGLQFLIQYYNGEERAKGNILERFSAQQFPDLHSELNLSSLELGDSALYFCASSEKPTGTYNSPLHFGNGTRLTVT.

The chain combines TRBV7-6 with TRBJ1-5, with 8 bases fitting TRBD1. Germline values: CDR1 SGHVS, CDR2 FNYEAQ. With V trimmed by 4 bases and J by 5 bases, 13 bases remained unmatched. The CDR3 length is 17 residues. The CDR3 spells CASSSMSTGGLDQPQHF. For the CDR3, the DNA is TGTGCCAGCAGCTCTATGTCCACAGGGGGGCTAGATCAGCCCCAGCATTTT.

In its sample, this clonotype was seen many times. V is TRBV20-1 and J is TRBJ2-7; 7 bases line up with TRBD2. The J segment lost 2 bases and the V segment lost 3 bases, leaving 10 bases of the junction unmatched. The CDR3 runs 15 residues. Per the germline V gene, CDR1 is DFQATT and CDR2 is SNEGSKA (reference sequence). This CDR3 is CSARDMGGSAYEQYF. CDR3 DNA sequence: TGCAGTGCTAGGGACATGGGCGGGAGCGCCTACGAGCAGTACTTC.

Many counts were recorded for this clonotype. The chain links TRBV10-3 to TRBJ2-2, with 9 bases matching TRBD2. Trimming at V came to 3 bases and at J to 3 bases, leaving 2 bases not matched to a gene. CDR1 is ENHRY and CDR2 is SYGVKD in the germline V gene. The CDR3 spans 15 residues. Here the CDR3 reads CAISELAGDTGELFF. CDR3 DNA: TGTGCCATCAGTGAATTAGCGGGAGACACCGGGGAGCTGTTTTTT.